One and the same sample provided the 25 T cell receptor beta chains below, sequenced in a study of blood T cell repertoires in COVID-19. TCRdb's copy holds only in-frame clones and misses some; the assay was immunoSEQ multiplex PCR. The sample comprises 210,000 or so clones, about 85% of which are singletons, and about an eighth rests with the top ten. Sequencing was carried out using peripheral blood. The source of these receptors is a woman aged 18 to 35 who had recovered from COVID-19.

The CDR3 sequence is CASSVGQEIWDEKLFF. The CDR3 DNA is TGCGCCAGCAGCGTGGGACAGGAGATTTGGGATGAAAAACTGTTTTTT. The chain joins TRBV5-1 to TRBJ1-4, with 8 bases lining up with TRBD1. Trimming at V came to 4 bases and at J to 6 bases, leaving 11 bases not matched to a gene. The CDR3 runs 16 residues. Per the germline V gene, CDR1 is SGHRS and CDR2 is YFSETQ.

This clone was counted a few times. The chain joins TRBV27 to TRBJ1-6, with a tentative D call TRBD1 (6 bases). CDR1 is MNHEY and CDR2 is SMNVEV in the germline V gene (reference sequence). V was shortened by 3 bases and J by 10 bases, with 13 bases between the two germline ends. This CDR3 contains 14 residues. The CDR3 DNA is TGTGCCAGCAGTTTGGGGGCGAGCGGCTCACCCCTCCACTTT. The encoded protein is CASSLGASGSPLHF.

The CDR3 protein is CASSPNSGNGELFF. DNA for the CDR3: TGTGCCAGCAGCCCTAACTCGGGGAACGGGGAGCTGTTTTTT. The V call is TRBV11-3, the J call TRBJ2-2, with D perhaps matching TRBD2 (5 bases). Germline V gene lookup returns CDR1 SGHNT and CDR2 YENEEA. The CDR3 contains 14 residues. Trimming removed 5 bases at V and 7 bases at J, with 14 bases between.

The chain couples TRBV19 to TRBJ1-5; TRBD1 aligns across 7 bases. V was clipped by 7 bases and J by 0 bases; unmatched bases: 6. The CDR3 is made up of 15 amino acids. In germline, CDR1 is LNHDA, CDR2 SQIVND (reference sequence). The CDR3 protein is CASTLTGNSNQPQHF. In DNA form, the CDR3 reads TGTGCCAGTACTCTGACAGGGAATAGCAATCAGCCCCAGCATTTT.

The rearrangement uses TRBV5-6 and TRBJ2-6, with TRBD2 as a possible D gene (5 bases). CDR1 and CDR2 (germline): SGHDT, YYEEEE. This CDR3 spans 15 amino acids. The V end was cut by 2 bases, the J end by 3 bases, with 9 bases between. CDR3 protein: CASSLLGIGANVLTF. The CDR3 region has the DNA TGTGCCAGCAGCTTACTAGGGATTGGGGCCAACGTCCTGACTTTC.

In DNA form, the CDR3 reads TGTGCCAGCAGCCCGACAATCGGGACTAGCGGGAGGGGAGGGGCAGAGACCCAGTACTTC. Protein product: CASSPTIGTSGRGGAETQYF. The chain links TRBV13 to TRBJ2-5, with TRBD2 identical over 16 bases. The length of the CDR3 is 20 residues. The germline CDR1 and CDR2 sequences are PRHDT and FYEKMQ (reference sequence). Trimming at V came to 5 bases and at J to 4 bases, leaving 16 bases not matched to a gene.

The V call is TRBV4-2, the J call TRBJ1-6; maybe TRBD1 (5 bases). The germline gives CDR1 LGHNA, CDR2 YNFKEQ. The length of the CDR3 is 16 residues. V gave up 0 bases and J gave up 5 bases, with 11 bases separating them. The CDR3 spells CASSQDYSGNNSPLHF. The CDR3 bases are TGTGCCAGCAGCCAAGATTATTCAGGGAATAATTCACCCCTCCACTTT.

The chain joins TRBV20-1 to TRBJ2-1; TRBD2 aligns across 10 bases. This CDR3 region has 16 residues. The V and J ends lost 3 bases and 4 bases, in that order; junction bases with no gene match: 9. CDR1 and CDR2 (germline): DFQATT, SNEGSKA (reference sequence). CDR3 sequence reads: CSASVAASGRYNEQFF. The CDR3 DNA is TGCAGTGCTAGTGTGGCCGCTAGCGGGAGATACAATGAGCAGTTCTTC.

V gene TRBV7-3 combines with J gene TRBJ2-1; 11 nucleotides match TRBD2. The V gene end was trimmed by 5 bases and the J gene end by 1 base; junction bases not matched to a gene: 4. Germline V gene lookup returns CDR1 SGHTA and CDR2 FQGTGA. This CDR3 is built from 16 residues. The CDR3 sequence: CASSPSSGRSYNEQFF. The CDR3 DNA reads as TGTGCCAGCAGCCCTTCTAGCGGGAGGTCCTACAATGAGCAGTTCTTC.

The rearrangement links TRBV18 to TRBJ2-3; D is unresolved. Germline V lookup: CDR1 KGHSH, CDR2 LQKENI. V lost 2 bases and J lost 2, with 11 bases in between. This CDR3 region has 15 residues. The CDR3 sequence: CASSPGEPITDTQYF. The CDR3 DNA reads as TGTGCCAGCTCACCAGGAGAGCCTATCACAGATACGCAGTATTTT.

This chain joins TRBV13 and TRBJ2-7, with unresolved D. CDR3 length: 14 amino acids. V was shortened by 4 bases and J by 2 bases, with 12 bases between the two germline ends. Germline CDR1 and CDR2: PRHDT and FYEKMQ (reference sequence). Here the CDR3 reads CASSSGSSTYEQYF. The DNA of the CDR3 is TGTGCCAGCAGCTCCGGGTCCTCAACCTACGAGCAGTACTTC. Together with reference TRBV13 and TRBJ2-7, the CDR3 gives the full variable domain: AAGVIQSPRHLIKEKRETATLKCYPIPRHDTVYWYQQGPGQDPQFLISFYEKMQSDKGSIPDRFSAQQFSDYHSELNMSSLELGDSALYFCASSSGSSTYEQYFGPGTRLTVT.

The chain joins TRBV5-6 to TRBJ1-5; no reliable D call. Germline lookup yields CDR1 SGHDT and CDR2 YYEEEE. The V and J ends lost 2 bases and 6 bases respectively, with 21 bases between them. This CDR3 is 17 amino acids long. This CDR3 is CASSFRDTLRLGQPQHF. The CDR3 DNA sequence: TGTGCCAGCAGCTTCCGGGATACCCTTCGTCTAGGTCAGCCCCAGCATTTT.

The CDR3 spells CATSQRGKPYEQYF. The CDR3 DNA reads as TGTGCCACCAGCCAACGGGGGAAGCCCTACGAGCAGTACTTC. This chain joins TRBV15 and TRBJ2-7, with D tentatively TRBD2 (6 bases). Germline CDR1 and CDR2: LNHNV and YYDKDF (reference sequence). The CDR3 is made up of 14 amino acids. Trimming removed 5 bases at V and 2 bases at J, with 13 bases between.

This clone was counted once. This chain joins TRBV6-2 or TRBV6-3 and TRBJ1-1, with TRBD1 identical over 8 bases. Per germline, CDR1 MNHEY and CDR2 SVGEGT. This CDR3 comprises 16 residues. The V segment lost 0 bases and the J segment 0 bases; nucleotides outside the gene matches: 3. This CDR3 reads CASSYSRGLMNTEAFF. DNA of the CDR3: TGTGCCAGCAGTTACTCCAGGGGGCTTATGAACACTGAAGCTTTCTTT.

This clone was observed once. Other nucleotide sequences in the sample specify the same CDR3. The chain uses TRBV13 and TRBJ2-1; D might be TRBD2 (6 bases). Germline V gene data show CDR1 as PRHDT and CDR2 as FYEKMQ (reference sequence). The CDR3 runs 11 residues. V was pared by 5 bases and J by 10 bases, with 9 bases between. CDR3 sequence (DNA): TGTGCCAGCAGCCAGGGAGGCGAGCAGTTCTTC. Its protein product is CASSQGGEQFF.

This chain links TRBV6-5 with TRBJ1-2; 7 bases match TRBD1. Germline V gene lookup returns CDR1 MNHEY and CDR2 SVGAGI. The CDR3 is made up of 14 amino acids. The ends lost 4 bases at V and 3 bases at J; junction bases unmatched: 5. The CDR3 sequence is CASSSFGQDYGYTF. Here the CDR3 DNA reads TGTGCCAGCAGTTCGTTCGGACAGGACTATGGCTACACCTTC.

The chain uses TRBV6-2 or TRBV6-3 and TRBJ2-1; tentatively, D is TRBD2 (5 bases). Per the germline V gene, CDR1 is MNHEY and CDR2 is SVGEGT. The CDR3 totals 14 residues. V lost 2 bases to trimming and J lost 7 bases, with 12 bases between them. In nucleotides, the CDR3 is TGTGCCAGCAGTTACGGGTCCCCGGGGAATGAGCAGTTCTTC. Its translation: CASSYGSPGNEQFF.

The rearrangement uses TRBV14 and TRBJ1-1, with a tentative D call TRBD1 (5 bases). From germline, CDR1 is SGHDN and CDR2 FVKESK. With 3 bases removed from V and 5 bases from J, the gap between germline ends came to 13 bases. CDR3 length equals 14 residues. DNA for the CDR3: TGTGCCAGCAGCCACCCCCCGGGGGGGACTGAAGCTTTCTTT. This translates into CASSHPPGGTEAFF. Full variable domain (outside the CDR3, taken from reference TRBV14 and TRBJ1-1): EAGVTQFPSHSVIEKGQTVTLRCDPISGHDNLYWYRRVMGKEIKFLLHFVKESKQDESGMPNNRFLAERTGGTYSTLKVQPAELEDSGVYFCASSHPPGGTEAFFGQGTRLTVV.

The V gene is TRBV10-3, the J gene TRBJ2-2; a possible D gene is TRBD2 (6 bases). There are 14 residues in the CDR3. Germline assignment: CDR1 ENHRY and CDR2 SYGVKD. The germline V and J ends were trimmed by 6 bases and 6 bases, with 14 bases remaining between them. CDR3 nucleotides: TGTGCCATCAGGGGGACTGCCAGGTCCGGGGAGCTGTTTTTT. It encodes CAIRGTARSGELFF.

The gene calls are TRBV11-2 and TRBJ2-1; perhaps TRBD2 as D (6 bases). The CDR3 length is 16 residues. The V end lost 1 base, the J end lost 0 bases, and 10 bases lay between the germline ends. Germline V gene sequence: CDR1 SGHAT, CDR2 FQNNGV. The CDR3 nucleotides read TGTGCCAGCAGCTTAGCGGGAGATCGCTCCTACAATGAGCAGTTCTTC. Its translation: CASSLAGDRSYNEQFF.

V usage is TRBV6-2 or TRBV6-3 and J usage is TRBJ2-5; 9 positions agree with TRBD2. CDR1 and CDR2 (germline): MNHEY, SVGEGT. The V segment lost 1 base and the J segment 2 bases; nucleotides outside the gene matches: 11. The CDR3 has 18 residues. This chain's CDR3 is CASSYLAGEAGKQETQYF. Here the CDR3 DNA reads TGTGCCAGCAGTTACTTAGCGGGAGAGGCAGGAAAACAAGAGACCCAGTACTTC.

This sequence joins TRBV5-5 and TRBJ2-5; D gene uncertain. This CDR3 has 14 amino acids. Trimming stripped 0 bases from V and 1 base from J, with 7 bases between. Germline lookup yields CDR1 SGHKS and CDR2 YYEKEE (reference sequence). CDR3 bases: TGTGCCAGCAGCTTGGTTGGCAGCCAAGAGACCCAGTACTTC. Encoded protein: CASSLVGSQETQYF. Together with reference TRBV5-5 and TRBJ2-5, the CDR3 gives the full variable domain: DAGVTQSPTHLIKTRGQQVTLRCSPISGHKSVSWYQQVLGQGPQFIFQYYEKEERGRGNFPDRFSARQFPNYSSELNVNALLLGDSALYLCASSLVGSQETQYFGPGTRLLVL.

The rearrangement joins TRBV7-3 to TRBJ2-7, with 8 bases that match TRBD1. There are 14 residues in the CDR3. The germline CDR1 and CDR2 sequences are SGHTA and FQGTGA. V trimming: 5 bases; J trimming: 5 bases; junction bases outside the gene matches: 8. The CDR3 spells CASSIDRGSDEQYF. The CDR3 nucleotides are TGTGCCAGCAGCATCGACAGGGGATCCGACGAGCAGTACTTC. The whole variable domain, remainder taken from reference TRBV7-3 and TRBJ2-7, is GAGVSQTPSNKVTEKGKYVELRCDPISGHTALYWYRQSLGQGPEFLIYFQGTGAADDSGLPNDRFFAVRPEGSVSTLKIQRTERGDSAVYLCASSIDRGSDEQYFGPGTRLTVT.

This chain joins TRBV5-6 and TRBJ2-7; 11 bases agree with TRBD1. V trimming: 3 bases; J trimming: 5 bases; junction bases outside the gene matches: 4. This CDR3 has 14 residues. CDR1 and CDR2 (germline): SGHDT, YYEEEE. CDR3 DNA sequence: TGTGCCAGCAGCTACAGGACAGGGGGCGACGAGCAGTACTTC. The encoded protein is CASSYRTGGDEQYF.

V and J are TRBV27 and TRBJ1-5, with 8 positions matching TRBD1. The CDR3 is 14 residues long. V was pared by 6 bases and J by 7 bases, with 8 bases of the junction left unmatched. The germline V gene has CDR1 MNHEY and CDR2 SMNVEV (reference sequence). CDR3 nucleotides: TGTGCCAGCAGGACAGGGGCTTGGACGCAGCCCCAGCATTTT. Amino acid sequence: CASRTGAWTQPQHF.